This is a list of T cell receptor beta chains from one sample in a study of Graves' ophthalmopathy and Graves' hyperthyroidism. A single record per CDR3 protein comes from TCRdb applying MiXCR to the multiplex PCR reads. This table has 400,000 to 450,000 distinct CDR3 sequences, roughly 20% appearing once. Sequencing was performed on peripheral blood. These receptors all stem from a woman aged 18-29 years with stable Graves' hyperthyroidism. CDR3s include the opening cysteine and the closing phenylalanine or tryptophan. Each record gives: clone size, J gene, CDR3 length, D gene, V gene, CDR3 protein, CDR3 DNA. A D gene is named only where the DNA matches it firmly. Rows may omit the clone size; those that give it use once, few, many or a size class.

NA,TRBJ2-4,13,NA,TRBV29-1,CRPSGVAKNIQYF,TGCAGACCCTCCGGGGTCGCCAAAAACATTCAGTACTTC
few,TRBJ2-3,15,TRBD2,TRBV12-3/TRBV12-4,CASRGASGSLDTQYF,TGTGCCAGCCGTGGGGCTAGCGGGAGTCTAGATACGCAGTATTTT
NA,TRBJ2-4,15,NA,TRBV6-1,CASSGFRFRVNIKYF,TGTGCCAGCAGTGGGTTCAGGTTCAGAGTAAACATTAAGTACTTC
many,TRBJ1-2,13,TRBD1,TRBV20-1,CSAFPGQSYGYTF,TGCAGTGCTTTTCCGGGACAGTCCTATGGCTACACCTTC
many,TRBJ2-7,14,TRBD1,TRBV12-3/TRBV12-4,CASSFLQGAGEQYF,TGTGCCAGCAGTTTTCTGCAGGGGGCTGGCGAGCAGTACTTC
many,TRBJ1-5,17,TRBD1,TRBV5-1,CASSLGPRGRSNQPQHF,TGCGCCAGCAGCTTGGGTCCGAGGGGGCGAAGCAATCAGCCCCAGCATTTT
many,TRBJ1-5,14,NA,TRBV12-3/TRBV12-4,CASRPEHGNQPQHF,TGTGCCAGCAGGCCAGAACACGGCAATCAGCCCCAGCATTTT
many,TRBJ2-2,18,TRBD1,TRBV29-1,CSVEDLDPGQGRTGELFF,TGCAGCGTTGAAGATCTTGACCCGGGACAGGGTCGAACCGGGGAGCTGTTTTTT
many,TRBJ2-7,14,TRBD1,TRBV27,CASSLMARGNEQYF,TGTGCCAGCAGTTTAATGGCCAGGGGGAACGAGCAGTACTTC
NA,TRBJ1-6,15,NA,TRBV28,CASSPRTATNSPLHF,TGTGCCAGCAGTCCGAGGACCGCTACCAATTCACCCCTCCACTTT
NA,TRBJ2-7,14,NA,TRBV7-2,CASSSPEQVYEQYF,TGTGCCAGCAGCAGCCCCGAGCAGGTCTACGAGCAGTACTTC
many,TRBJ1-2,18,TRBD1,TRBV11-2,CASSLDPRTGQTNYGYTF,TGTGCCAGCAGCTTAGATCCGAGAACGGGACAGACTAACTATGGCTACACCTTC
many,TRBJ1-2,17,NA,TRBV5-1,CASSRGRSADYNYGYTF,TGCGCCAGCAGCCGGGGACGATCGGCGGATTATAACTATGGCTACACCTTC
many,TRBJ2-7,16,TRBD1,TRBV4-3,CASSQDRQGIAYEQYF,TGCGCCAGCAGCCAAGATAGACAGGGGATAGCGTACGAGCAGTACTTC
many,TRBJ2-5,13,NA,TRBV24-1,CATSSRFQETQYF,TGTGCCACCAGTAGTCGGTTCCAAGAGACCCAGTACTTC
many,TRBJ2-2,13,TRBD1,TRBV5-1,CASSLTGFGELFF,TGCGCCAGCAGCCTGACAGGGTTCGGGGAGCTGTTTTTT